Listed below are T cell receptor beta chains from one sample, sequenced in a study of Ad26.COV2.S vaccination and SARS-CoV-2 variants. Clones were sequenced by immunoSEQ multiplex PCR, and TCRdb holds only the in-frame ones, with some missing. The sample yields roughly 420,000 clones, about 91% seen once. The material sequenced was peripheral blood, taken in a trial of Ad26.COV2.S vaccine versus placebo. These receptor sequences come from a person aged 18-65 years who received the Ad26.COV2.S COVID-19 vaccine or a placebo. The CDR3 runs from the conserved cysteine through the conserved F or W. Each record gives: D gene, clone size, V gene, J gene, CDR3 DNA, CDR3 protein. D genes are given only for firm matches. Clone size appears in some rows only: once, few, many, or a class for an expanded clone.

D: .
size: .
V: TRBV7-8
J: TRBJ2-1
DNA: TGTGCCAGCAGCCCGATTACAGGCTCCTACAATGAGCAGTTCTTC
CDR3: CASSPITGSYNEQFF

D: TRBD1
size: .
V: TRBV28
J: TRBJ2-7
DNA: TGTGCCAGCAGTTATACCGTGGGACAGGGCTCCTACGAGCAGTACTTC
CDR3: CASSYTVGQGSYEQYF

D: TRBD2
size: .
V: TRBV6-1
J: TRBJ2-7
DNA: TGTGCCAGCAGGTCTCCCAGAGCGGGGGAGCTCGAGCAGTACTTC
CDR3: CASRSPRAGELEQYF

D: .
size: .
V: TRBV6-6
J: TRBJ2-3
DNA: TGTGCCAGCAGCTATCGCCTCAGGTACACAGATACGCAGTATTTT
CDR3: CASSYRLRYTDTQYF

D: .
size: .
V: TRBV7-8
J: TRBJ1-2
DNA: TGTGCCAGCAGTCCGGGCGGAAGAGTTGGCTATGGCTACACCTTC
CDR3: CASSPGGRVGYGYTF

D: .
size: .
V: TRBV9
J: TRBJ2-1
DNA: TGTGCCAGCAGCGTGAGATTCTCCTCCTACAATGAGCAGTTCTTC
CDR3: CASSVRFSSYNEQFF

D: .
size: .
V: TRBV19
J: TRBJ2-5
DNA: TGTGCCAGTAGTCAAAAGACACAGGCCGGATGGTACCAAGAGACCCAGTACTTC
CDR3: CASSQKTQAGWYQETQYF

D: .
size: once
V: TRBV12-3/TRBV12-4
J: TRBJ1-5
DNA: TGTGCCAGCAGTTTAGAATCGGGGCCCCAGCATTTT
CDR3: CASSLESGPQHF

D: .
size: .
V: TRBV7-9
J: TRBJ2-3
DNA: TGTGCCAGCAGCTTAAGGGGGATTAGCACAGATACGCAGTATTTT
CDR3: CASSLRGISTDTQYF

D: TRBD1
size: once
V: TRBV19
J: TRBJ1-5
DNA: TGTGCCAGTAGTATGAAGACAGGGGTTGATCAGCCCCAGCATTTT
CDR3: CASSMKTGVDQPQHF

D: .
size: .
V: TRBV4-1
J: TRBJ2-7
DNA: TGCGCCAGCAGCCAACGGATAGGGTCCCTGGAGGGAGAGCAGTACTTC
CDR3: CASSQRIGSLEGEQYF

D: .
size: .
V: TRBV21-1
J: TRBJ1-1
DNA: TGTGCCAGCAGCAAACAGGGGGCGGGCGAGCCCAACACTGAAGCTTTCTTT
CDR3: CASSKQGAGEPNTEAFF

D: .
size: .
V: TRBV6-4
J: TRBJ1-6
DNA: TGTGCCAGCAGACGCCGGAGGACCCCCCTACAGTTATCCTTGGGCTCACCCCTCCACTTT
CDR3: CASRRRRTPLQLSLGSPLHF

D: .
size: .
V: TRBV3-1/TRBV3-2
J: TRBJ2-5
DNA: TGTGCCAGCTACCCCGGAAAGGGTCGATCGGAGACCCAGTACTTC
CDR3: CASYPGKGRSETQYF

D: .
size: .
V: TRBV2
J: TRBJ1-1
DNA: TGTGCCAGCAGTGAAGACAGTAACACTGAAGCTTTCTTT
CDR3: CASSEDSNTEAFF

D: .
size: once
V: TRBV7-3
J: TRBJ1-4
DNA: TGTGCCAGCAGCTTAACTGGGTTATCATCGGTAAAACTGTTTTTT
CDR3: CASSLTGLSSVKLFF

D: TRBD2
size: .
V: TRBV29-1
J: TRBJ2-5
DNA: TGCAGCGTTGCCGGCGTAAGAGCGGGAGAGAACCAAGAGACCCAGTACTTC
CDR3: CSVAGVRAGENQETQYF

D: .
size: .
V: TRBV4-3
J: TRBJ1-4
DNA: TGCGCCAGCAGCCAAGATCGGGGATACGATGAAAAACTGTTTTTT
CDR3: CASSQDRGYDEKLFF

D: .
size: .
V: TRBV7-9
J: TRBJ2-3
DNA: TGTGCCAGCAGCGGACGGACCGGGCATACGCAGTATTTT
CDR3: CASSGRTGHTQYF

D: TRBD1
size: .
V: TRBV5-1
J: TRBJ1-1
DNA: TGCGCCAGCAGCCTCACCCCCGGGACAGGGGGGACTGAAGCTTTCTTT
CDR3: CASSLTPGTGGTEAFF

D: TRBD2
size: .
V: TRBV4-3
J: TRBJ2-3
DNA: TGCGCCAGCAGCCAGACACCGGGGACTAGCGGGAATGGCACAGATACGCAGTATTTT
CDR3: CASSQTPGTSGNGTDTQYF

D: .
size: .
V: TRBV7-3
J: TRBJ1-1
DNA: TGTGCCAGCAGCGACCGGACACGGAACACTGAAGCTTTCTTT
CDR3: CASSDRTRNTEAFF

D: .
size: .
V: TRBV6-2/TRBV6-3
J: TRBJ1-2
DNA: TGTGCCAGCAGTTACCACAGGATGGGTGGCTACACCTTC
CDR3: CASSYHRMGGYTF

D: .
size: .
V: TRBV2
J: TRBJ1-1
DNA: TGTGCCAGCAGCCGCCTTCGAGTAAACACTGAAGCTTTCTTT
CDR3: CASSRLRVNTEAFF

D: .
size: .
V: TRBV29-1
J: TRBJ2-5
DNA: TGCAGCGTTGTGGACGGGGAGACCCAGTACTTC
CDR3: CSVVDGETQYF

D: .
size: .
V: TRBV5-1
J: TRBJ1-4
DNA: TGCGCCAGCAGCTTGAAACAGCTTAATGAAAAACTGTTTTTT
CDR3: CASSLKQLNEKLFF

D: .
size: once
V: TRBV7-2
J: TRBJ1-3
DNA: TGTGCCAGCAGCCCCTCGAGGTCTGGAAACACCATATATTTT
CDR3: CASSPSRSGNTIYF

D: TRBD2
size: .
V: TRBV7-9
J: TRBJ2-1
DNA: TGTGCCAGCAGCCAAAAGCAGGGACTAGGGATAAATGAGCAGTTCTTC
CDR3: CASSQKQGLGINEQFF

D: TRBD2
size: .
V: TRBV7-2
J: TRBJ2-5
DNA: TGTGCCAGCAGCCCTAGGGGAGGGGTAGGGAAAGGGGCGTGGGGGACCCAGTACTTC
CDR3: CASSPRGGVGKGAWGTQYF

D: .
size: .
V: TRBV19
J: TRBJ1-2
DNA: TGTGCCAGTAAGGAGGGCGGCTATGGCTACACCTTC
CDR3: CASKEGGYGYTF

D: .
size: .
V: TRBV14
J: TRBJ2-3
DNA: TGTGCCAGCAGCCAGGTCGGCCCCCGTGATACGCAGTATTTT
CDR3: CASSQVGPRDTQYF

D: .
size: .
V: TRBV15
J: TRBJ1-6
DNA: TGTGCCACCAGCAGAGATTTCCGGGACTTCTATAATTCACCCCTCCACTTT
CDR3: CATSRDFRDFYNSPLHF

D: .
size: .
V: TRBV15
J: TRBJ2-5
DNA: TGTGCCACCAGCATCCGGGACTTTCAAGAGACCCAGTACTTC
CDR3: CATSIRDFQETQYF

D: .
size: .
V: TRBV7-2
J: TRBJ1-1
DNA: TGTGCCAGCAGCCTAAACCCCGGTACTGAAGCTTTCTTT
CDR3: CASSLNPGTEAFF

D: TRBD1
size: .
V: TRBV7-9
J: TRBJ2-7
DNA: TGTGCCTCGTGGACAGGGAATGGTCCCCCCTACGAGCAGTACTTC
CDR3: CASWTGNGPPYEQYF

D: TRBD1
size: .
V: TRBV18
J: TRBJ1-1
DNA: TGTGCCAGCTCACCCGATCAGGGGGACACTGAAGCTTTCTTT
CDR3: CASSPDQGDTEAFF

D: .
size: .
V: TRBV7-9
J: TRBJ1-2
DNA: TGTGCCAGCAGCTTAGCTGGAGACAGGCGGCGCACCTTC
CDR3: CASSLAGDRRRTF